The sequence of this TCR beta chain was determined in a study of shared T cell receptors in the human thymus. Germline V gene lookup returns CDR1 WNHNN and CDR2 SYGVQD (reference sequence). The CDR3 contains 17 residues. The junction had 10 bases not matched to a gene; V was cut back by 3 bases and J by 4 bases. Here immunoSEQ multiplex PCR was the method, and the copy in TCRdb shows in-frame clones only, minus some. The sample lists 650,000 to 950,000 clones; 70% to 90% were seen once. These same records also appear under a second study, on human thymus T cells. This second study says: Having corrective surgery for congenital heart defects, healthy Finnish infants were the ones who donated. Thymus tissue was removed during corrective cardiac surgery. Thymic and blood repertoires showed apparently biased V and J gene usage. Unrelated individuals had highly overlapping thymic repertoires, as reported in related research.

The sequence was collected from a girl less than two years old with a congenital heart defect. The genes are TRBV10-1 and TRBJ2-1; 9 bases fit TRBD2. The sample taken for sequencing was thymocytes. The CDR3 DNA reads TGCGCCAGCAGTGAAAATGGGGTAGCGGGGGTTTACAATGAGCAGTTCTTC. This sequence encodes CASSENGVAGVYNEQFF.